A selection of T cell receptor beta chains follows, all from one sample in a study of cytomegalovirus exposure and HLA in healthy donors. Clones were sequenced by immunoSEQ multiplex PCR, and TCRdb holds only the in-frame ones, with some missing. The top ten hold around 4% of the sample, which has 160,000 or so clones, roughly four fifths seen once. Source material: PBMCs. The receptors derive from a middle-aged man in good health and CMV-seronegative. Both conserved end residues are part of each CDR3. D genes are given only for firm matches. Clone size is given for some rows only: seen once, a few or many times, or a class if the clone is expanded.

J,V,D,size,CDR3,DNA
TRBJ1-3,TRBV7-9,-,once,CASSSGGSGNTIYF,TGTGCCAGCAGCTCCGGGGGATCTGGAAACACCATATATTTT
TRBJ2-5,TRBV29-1,-,-,CSVDRGRETQYF,TGCAGCGTTGACCGGGGTAGGGAGACCCAGTACTTC
TRBJ2-1,TRBV9,-,-,CASSVAPAGNEQFF,TGTGCCAGCAGCGTAGCCCCGGCGGGCAATGAGCAGTTCTTC
TRBJ2-2,TRBV11-2,-,few,CASSLVFRVSGELFF,TGTGCCAGCAGCTTAGTATTCAGGGTATCCGGGGAGCTGTTTTTT
TRBJ2-7,TRBV5-1,-,-,CASSLEAGPTYEQYF,TGCGCCAGCAGCTTGGAGGCGGGCCCTACCTACGAGCAGTACTTC
TRBJ1-6,TRBV7-9,TRBD1,-,CASSSRGLGQHNSPLHF,TGTGCCAGCAGCTCAAGGGGGTTGGGACAGCATAATTCACCCCTCCACTTT
TRBJ1-5,TRBV12-5,TRBD1,once,CASGFPTGGNQPQHF,TGTGCTAGTGGTTTCCCGACAGGGGGAAATCAGCCCCAGCATTTT
TRBJ2-6,TRBV19,TRBD1,-,CASSATGFAGANVLTF,TGTGCCAGTAGTGCGACAGGGTTCGCTGGGGCCAACGTCCTGACTTTC
TRBJ2-7,TRBV2,TRBD2,-,CASHAGTSGGASEQYF,TGTGCCAGCCATGCCGGGACTAGCGGGGGGGCTAGCGAGCAGTACTTC
TRBJ2-7,TRBV5-1,TRBD2,-,CASSLGLGLATYEQYF,TGCGCCAGCAGCTTGGGTCTGGGACTAGCGACCTACGAGCAGTACTTC
TRBJ2-7,TRBV6-5,TRBD1,-,CASSRDRSSYEQYF,TGTGCCAGCAGTCGGGACAGGAGCTCCTACGAGCAGTACTTC
TRBJ2-4,TRBV5-6,-,-,CASSVRLKPANIQYF,TGTGCCAGCAGCGTGCGGTTGAAGCCGGCAAACATTCAGTACTTC
TRBJ2-7,TRBV7-9,TRBD1,-,CASSSPPPGQGSYEQYF,TGTGCCAGCAGCTCCCCACCCCCGGGACAGGGGTCCTACGAGCAGTACTTC
TRBJ1-1,TRBV9,-,-,CASSVQSGGERAFF,TGTGCCAGCAGCGTACAGTCTGGGGGCGAGAGGGCTTTCTTT
TRBJ2-2,TRBV10-1,-,-,CASSDPSIVGGELFF,TGCGCCAGCAGTGACCCGAGTATCGTCGGCGGGGAGCTGTTTTTT
TRBJ2-2,TRBV9,-,-,CASSPHQTGELFF,TGTGCCAGCAGCCCTCACCAGACCGGGGAGCTGTTTTTT
TRBJ1-1,TRBV19,-,-,CASTSPGGNRYTEAFF,TGTGCCAGTACCTCTCCGGGGGGCAATCGGTACACTGAAGCTTTCTTT
TRBJ2-5,TRBV10-3,TRBD2,-,CAISGGLAGIQETQYF,TGTGCCATCAGCGGTGGACTAGCGGGGATCCAAGAGACCCAGTACTTC
TRBJ2-5,TRBV6-5,-,once,CASRQTGWQETQYF,TGTGCCAGCAGACAAACAGGGTGGCAAGAGACCCAGTACTTC
TRBJ1-1,TRBV10-1,TRBD1,-,CASSPDRELTEAFF,TGCGCCAGCAGCCCGGACAGGGAATTAACTGAAGCTTTCTTT
TRBJ2-7,TRBV5-4,-,-,CASSDQGRYEQYF,TGTGCCAGCAGCGATCAGGGTAGGTACGAGCAGTACTTC
TRBJ1-2,TRBV28,TRBD1,-,CASSSPQGAFNYGYTF,TGTGCCAGCAGTTCGCCCCAGGGGGCTTTTAACTATGGCTACACCTTC
TRBJ2-7,TRBV6-6,TRBD1,-,CASSRPTGTGYEQYF,TGTGCCAGCAGCCGCCCTACGGGGACAGGCTACGAGCAGTACTTC
TRBJ1-1,TRBV19,TRBD1,-,CASGRGQWDTEAFF,TGTGCCAGTGGAAGGGGGCAATGGGACACTGAAGCTTTCTTT
TRBJ2-7,TRBV4-2,-,-,CASSQDPSSPSYEQYF,TGTGCCAGCAGCCAAGATCCTAGCTCGCCCTCCTACGAGCAGTACTTC
TRBJ1-5,TRBV2,TRBD1,-,CASSSTRGANNQPQHF,TGTGCCAGCAGTTCCACCAGGGGGGCAAACAATCAGCCCCAGCATTTT
TRBJ1-1,TRBV5-1,-,few,CASSLVAQGTEAFF,TGCGCCAGCAGCTTGGTGGCACAGGGAACCGAAGCTTTCTTT
TRBJ2-2,TRBV14,-,-,CASSQEDRDTGELFF,TGTGCCAGCAGCCAAGAAGATCGGGACACCGGGGAGCTGTTTTTT
TRBJ1-4,TRBV30,TRBD1,-,CASCLQGAGEKLFF,TGTGCCTCATGTCTACAGGGGGCCGGGGAAAAACTGTTTTTT
TRBJ2-7,TRBV6-6,-,once,CASSYSGVGGAGEQYF,TGTGCCAGCAGTTACTCTGGGGTTGGGGGGGCTGGAGAGCAGTACTTC
TRBJ2-5,TRBV9,-,-,CASSDSAGVIETQYF,TGTGCCAGCAGCGATTCGGCAGGGGTGATCGAGACCCAGTACTTC
TRBJ2-5,TRBV11-2,-,-,CASRGLGQETQYF,TGTGCCAGTCGGGGACTGGGCCAAGAGACCCAGTACTTC
TRBJ2-7,TRBV28,-,-,CASSLSPGYEQYF,TGTGCCAGCAGTTTAAGTCCCGGCTACGAGCAGTACTTC
TRBJ2-7,TRBV11-2,-,-,CASSLDREQYF,TGTGCCAGCAGCTTAGACAGGGAGCAGTACTTC
TRBJ1-5,TRBV7-8,-,-,CASSLEEAGRQINQPQHF,TGTGCCAGCAGCTTAGAGGAGGCGGGGAGGCAGATCAATCAGCCCCAGCATTTT
TRBJ2-1,TRBV7-9,TRBD2,few,CASSSLAGGWDEQFF,TGTGCCAGCAGCTCACTAGCGGGGGGCTGGGATGAGCAGTTCTTC
TRBJ2-7,TRBV7-9,TRBD1,-,CSSSLGAGGQYF,TGTTCCAGCAGCTTAGGGGCAGGGGGACAGTACTTC
TRBJ1-3,TRBV29-1,-,-,CSVSPEGGIGNTIYF,TGCAGCGTATCTCCCGAGGGGGGGATTGGAAACACCATATATTTT
TRBJ1-2,TRBV7-9,TRBD1,-,CASSSDITGGGRYTF,TGTGCCAGCAGCTCGGATATTACAGGGGGCGGTCGTTACACCTTC
TRBJ2-5,TRBV30,-,-,CAWSWGEETQYF,TGTGCCTGGAGTTGGGGAGAAGAGACCCAGTACTTC
TRBJ2-6,TRBV30,TRBD2,-,CAWTPGGISGANVLTF,TGTGCCTGGACGCCGGGGGGGATCTCTGGGGCCAACGTCCTGACTTTC
TRBJ2-2,TRBV2,TRBD1,few,CASREDRGRTGELFF,TGTGCCAGCAGGGAGGACAGGGGGCGGACCGGGGAGCTGTTTTTT
TRBJ1-2,TRBV19,TRBD1,few,CASLSTGGGGGYTF,TGTGCCAGCCTCTCGACAGGGGGAGGCGGTGGCTACACCTTC
TRBJ2-1,TRBV6-5,-,-,CASIGQSNEQFF,TGTGCCAGCATAGGACAATCAAATGAGCAGTTCTTC
TRBJ2-5,TRBV4-1,TRBD2,-,CASSQTGTSDSNRYQETQYF,TGCGCCAGCAGCCAAACCGGGACTAGCGACTCCAACCGGTACCAAGAGACCCAGTACTTC
TRBJ2-3,TRBV28,-,-,CASGIRGGPDF,TGTGCCAGCGGCATTAGGGGGGGCCCAGATTTT
TRBJ2-1,TRBV6-4,TRBD2,-,CASSPGLEYNEQFF,TGTGCCAGCAGCCCTGGACTAGAATACAATGAGCAGTTCTTC
TRBJ2-7,TRBV19,-,-,CASSKGGEQYF,TGTGCCAGTAGTAAAGGCGGCGAGCAGTACTTC
TRBJ2-2,TRBV4-3,TRBD2,few,CASSQDSGGAAGELFF,TGCGCCAGCAGCCAAGACAGCGGGGGGGCCGCCGGGGAGCTGTTTTTT
TRBJ1-2,TRBV2,TRBD1,few,CASSDRGSHYTF,TGTGCCAGCAGTGACAGGGGGTCCCATTACACCTTC
TRBJ2-7,TRBV11-2,-,-,CASSLELSGSYEQYF,TGTGCCAGCAGCTTAGAATTGAGCGGTTCCTACGAGCAGTACTTC
TRBJ2-2,TRBV4-2,-,-,CASSPLLHGELFF,TGTGCCAGCAGCCCCTTACTTCACGGGGAGCTGTTTTTT
TRBJ1-6,TRBV5-4,-,-,CASSPHSNSPLHF,TGTGCCAGCAGCCCCCACAGTAATTCACCCCTCCACTTT
TRBJ1-4,TRBV1,-,-,CTSSQREGQSGSEKLFF,TGCACCAGCAGCCAAAGGGAGGGGCAGAGTGGTTCGGAAAAACTGTTTTTT
TRBJ2-1,TRBV2,-,-,CAIEGDRGHEQFF,TGTGCCATCGAGGGGGATAGGGGACATGAGCAGTTCTTC